This T cell receptor beta chain is drawn from a study of blood T cell repertoires in COVID-19. As for the study in general: The United States, Italy and Spain provided the acute and convalescent COVID-19 samples. The analysed material was cDNA or gDNA that came from T cells, B-cell-depleted T cells, or PBMCs.

Original data processing: Amplification with reference gene primers provided the estimates of nucleated cell counts. Profiled with immunoSEQ multiplex PCR; TCRdb holds only in-frame clones, not every one. Clone size and V and J calls were adopted from that table, with D and trimming inferred from the DNA. The sample carries about 90,000 clones, 85% to 95% recorded once. V was clipped by 6 bases and J by 7 bases; unmatched bases: 8. Germline V lookup: CDR1 MNHNY, CDR2 SVGAGI (reference sequence). The length of the CDR3 is 15 residues. This TCR was sampled from a woman aged 55-69 years with active COVID-19. Sequences were obtained from peripheral blood. The V and J genes are TRBV6-6 and TRBJ1-4, with 10 bases identical to TRBD1. The CDR3 DNA sequence: TGTGCCAGCAGGGGGGGACAGGGGCAACGTGAAAAACTGTTTTTT. This sequence encodes CASRGGQGQREKLFF.